A selection of T cell receptor beta chains follows, all from one sample in a study of blood T cell repertoires in COVID-19. Assay: immunoSEQ multiplex PCR; the TCRdb copy retains only in-frame clones and omits some. The sample gives hundreds of thousands of clones, roughly 90% of which show up once; over 9% is in the top ten. Sequencing input: PBMCs or T cells enriched from blood (not recorded which). Receptors were obtained from a woman aged 40 to 49 who had recovered from COVID-19. Each CDR3 is given with its conserved first and last residue. D genes are given only for firm matches. The size field is filled for only some rows; it gives once, few, many or a size class.

CDR3 DNA: TGCGCCAGCAGCCGCGAGAGCGGGGCAGAGACCCAGTACTTC
CDR3 protein: CASSRESGAETQYF
J gene: TRBJ2-5
clone size: .
CDR3 length: 14
V gene: TRBV4-1
D gene: TRBD2

CDR3 DNA: TGTGCCAGCAGGAGAGACACTGTAAACTCACCCCTCCACTTT
CDR3 protein: CASRRDTVNSPLHF
J gene: TRBJ1-6
clone size: few
CDR3 length: 14
V gene: TRBV6-5
D gene: .

CDR3 DNA: TGTGCCAGCAGCTTATACGAGAACTTGAAGGATACGCAGTATTTT
CDR3 protein: CASSLYENLKDTQYF
J gene: TRBJ2-3
clone size: .
CDR3 length: 15
V gene: TRBV7-3
D gene: .

CDR3 DNA: TGTGCCAGCAGCCACCGGCGGGCGACTGGAAACACCATATATTTT
CDR3 protein: CASSHRRATGNTIYF
J gene: TRBJ1-3
clone size: .
CDR3 length: 15
V gene: TRBV6-5
D gene: .

CDR3 DNA: TGTGCCAGCAGCCCGGACAGGGGATCTTTCTTT
CDR3 protein: CASSPDRGSFF
J gene: TRBJ1-1
clone size: .
CDR3 length: 11
V gene: TRBV7-8
D gene: TRBD1

CDR3 DNA: TGCGCCAGCAGCATTACGGGGGAACATTCTAATTCACCCCTCCACTTT
CDR3 protein: CASSITGEHSNSPLHF
J gene: TRBJ1-6
clone size: .
CDR3 length: 16
V gene: TRBV5-1
D gene: .

CDR3 DNA: TGTGCCACCAGTGATTTTAGATCTCTAGCCAAAAACATTCAGTACTTC
CDR3 protein: CATSDFRSLAKNIQYF
J gene: TRBJ2-4
clone size: .
CDR3 length: 16
V gene: TRBV24-1
D gene: .

CDR3 DNA: TGTGCCTGGGCCGAGAGGGACGAGCAGTACTTC
CDR3 protein: CAWAERDEQYF
J gene: TRBJ2-7
clone size: .
CDR3 length: 11
V gene: TRBV30
D gene: .

CDR3 DNA: TGCGCCAGCAGCCAAGCCGGGACAGGGGGCATTAACTATGGCTACACCTTC
CDR3 protein: CASSQAGTGGINYGYTF
J gene: TRBJ1-2
clone size: .
CDR3 length: 17
V gene: TRBV4-1
D gene: TRBD1

CDR3 DNA: TGCGCCAGCAGTCAATCGGGCCCAATGATGAGTTATAGCAATCAGCCCCAGCATTTT
CDR3 protein: CASSQSGPMMSYSNQPQHF
J gene: TRBJ1-5
clone size: .
CDR3 length: 19
V gene: TRBV23-1
D gene: .

CDR3 DNA: TGTGCCAGCAGCTTGGTGGCAGGCAACACTGAAGCTTTCTTT
CDR3 protein: CASSLVAGNTEAFF
J gene: TRBJ1-1
clone size: once
CDR3 length: 14
V gene: TRBV5-4
D gene: .

CDR3 DNA: TGTGCCAGCAGTGAACTGGGACAGGGCCTCGAAGAGCAGTACTTC
CDR3 protein: CASSELGQGLEEQYF
J gene: TRBJ2-7
clone size: .
CDR3 length: 15
V gene: TRBV2
D gene: TRBD1

CDR3 DNA: TGTGCCATCAGTGAGTCGCTAGCGGGAACCACTTTGGATGAGCAGTTCTTC
CDR3 protein: CAISESLAGTTLDEQFF
J gene: TRBJ2-1
clone size: .
CDR3 length: 17
V gene: TRBV10-3
D gene: TRBD2

CDR3 DNA: TGTGCCAGCAGCTTGGAGGGGGCCTCTGGAAACACCATATATTTT
CDR3 protein: CASSLEGASGNTIYF
J gene: TRBJ1-3
clone size: .
CDR3 length: 15
V gene: TRBV11-3
D gene: TRBD1

CDR3 DNA: TGTGCCAGCAGCCAAGCTAGCACAGATACGCAGTATTTT
CDR3 protein: CASSQASTDTQYF
J gene: TRBJ2-3
clone size: .
CDR3 length: 13
V gene: TRBV3-1/TRBV3-2
D gene: .

CDR3 DNA: TGCGCCAGCAGCTTGGCCCTTACTGGGGAGCTGTTTTTT
CDR3 protein: CASSLALTGELFF
J gene: TRBJ2-2
clone size: .
CDR3 length: 13
V gene: TRBV5-1
D gene: .

CDR3 DNA: TGCGCCAGCAGTTATACAGGGGGCAGGTCCGGGGAGCTGTTTTTT
CDR3 protein: CASSYTGGRSGELFF
J gene: TRBJ2-2
clone size: .
CDR3 length: 15
V gene: TRBV5-1
D gene: TRBD1

CDR3 DNA: TGTGCCGGATCCCAGGGGGTTGACACCGGGGAGCTGTTTTTT
CDR3 protein: CAGSQGVDTGELFF
J gene: TRBJ2-2
clone size: .
CDR3 length: 14
V gene: TRBV19
D gene: TRBD1

CDR3 DNA: TGTGCCAGCAGCCCCCGGGAGGGCGGAAACACCGGGGAGCTGTTTTTT
CDR3 protein: CASSPREGGNTGELFF
J gene: TRBJ2-2
clone size: .
CDR3 length: 16
V gene: TRBV11-3
D gene: TRBD2

CDR3 DNA: TGTGCCAGCAGCGTAGGACTCGCCGGCGTAATAGATACGCAGTATTTT
CDR3 protein: CASSVGLAGVIDTQYF
J gene: TRBJ2-3
clone size: .
CDR3 length: 16
V gene: TRBV9
D gene: .

CDR3 DNA: TGTGCCAGCAGCTTCCCGACTAGCGGGGGGGCCGGCACAGATACGCAGTATTTT
CDR3 protein: CASSFPTSGGAGTDTQYF
J gene: TRBJ2-3
clone size: once
CDR3 length: 18
V gene: TRBV7-2
D gene: TRBD2

CDR3 DNA: TGTGCCAGCAGCTTTTCGCAGACCTACGAGCAGTACTTC
CDR3 protein: CASSFSQTYEQYF
J gene: TRBJ2-7
clone size: .
CDR3 length: 13
V gene: TRBV7-2
D gene: .

CDR3 DNA: TGTGCCAGCAGCTTAGATCATCAGAACAATGAGCAGTTCTTC
CDR3 protein: CASSLDHQNNEQFF
J gene: TRBJ2-1
clone size: .
CDR3 length: 14
V gene: TRBV11-3
D gene: .

CDR3 DNA: TGCGCCAGCCGGGGGGGCAAAAGCACAGATACGCAGTATTTT
CDR3 protein: CASRGGKSTDTQYF
J gene: TRBJ2-3
clone size: .
CDR3 length: 14
V gene: TRBV23-1
D gene: TRBD2

CDR3 DNA: TGTGCCAGCAGCGGTGGAGGGACTAGCTCATACGAGCAGTACTTC
CDR3 protein: CASSGGGTSSYEQYF
J gene: TRBJ2-7
clone size: .
CDR3 length: 15
V gene: TRBV5-4
D gene: TRBD2

CDR3 DNA: TGTGCCAGCAGGAAAGAAGCGGGGTTTACCGGGGAGCTGTTTTTT
CDR3 protein: CASRKEAGFTGELFF
J gene: TRBJ2-2
clone size: .
CDR3 length: 15
V gene: TRBV2
D gene: TRBD2

CDR3 DNA: TGTGCCAGTAGTTTAGCGGGAGATACGCAGTATTTT
CDR3 protein: CASSLAGDTQYF
J gene: TRBJ2-3
clone size: once
CDR3 length: 12
V gene: TRBV19
D gene: TRBD2

CDR3 DNA: TGTGCCAGCAGTTTAAAGGGGGTGGAGACCCAGTACTTC
CDR3 protein: CASSLKGVETQYF
J gene: TRBJ2-5
clone size: .
CDR3 length: 13
V gene: TRBV12-3/TRBV12-4
D gene: .

CDR3 DNA: TGTGCCAGCAGTATTTCTACAGGGCATTCACCCCTCCACTTT
CDR3 protein: CASSISTGHSPLHF
J gene: TRBJ1-6
clone size: .
CDR3 length: 14
V gene: TRBV7-9
D gene: .

CDR3 DNA: TGTGCCAGCAGTGAAGATCTTCCCCAGGGGCCCCAGCATTTT
CDR3 protein: CASSEDLPQGPQHF
J gene: TRBJ1-5
clone size: .
CDR3 length: 14
V gene: TRBV2
D gene: .

CDR3 DNA: TGTGCCAGCAGCTTAGGTGGAGGGGGCGGGAATCAGCCCCAGCATTTT
CDR3 protein: CASSLGGGGGNQPQHF
J gene: TRBJ1-5
clone size: .
CDR3 length: 16
V gene: TRBV11-2
D gene: TRBD1

CDR3 DNA: TGTGCCAGCAGTCCCCCCAGCAGGGGGCAAGATACGCAGTATTTT
CDR3 protein: CASSPPSRGQDTQYF
J gene: TRBJ2-3
clone size: .
CDR3 length: 15
V gene: TRBV28
D gene: TRBD1

CDR3 DNA: TGTGCCAGCAGCCTAAATTTCCCCGCGGGGTATGGCTACACCTTC
CDR3 protein: CASSLNFPAGYGYTF
J gene: TRBJ1-2
clone size: .
CDR3 length: 15
V gene: TRBV6-5
D gene: .

CDR3 DNA: TGCGCCAGCAGCTCCGATAGGAGTTATGGAAACACCATATATTTT
CDR3 protein: CASSSDRSYGNTIYF
J gene: TRBJ1-3
clone size: .
CDR3 length: 15
V gene: TRBV23-1
D gene: .

CDR3 DNA: TGTGCCAGCAGCCGACCGACTAGGACCTCCTACGAGCAGTACTTC
CDR3 protein: CASSRPTRTSYEQYF
J gene: TRBJ2-7
clone size: .
CDR3 length: 15
V gene: TRBV5-6
D gene: .

CDR3 DNA: TGTGCCAGCAGTCCCGACAGGGAGAACAATCAGCCCCAGCATTTT
CDR3 protein: CASSPDRENNQPQHF
J gene: TRBJ1-5
clone size: .
CDR3 length: 15
V gene: TRBV28
D gene: TRBD1

CDR3 DNA: TGTGCCAGCAGCAACAGGGGGGGCGGGGAGCTGTTTTTT
CDR3 protein: CASSNRGGGELFF
J gene: TRBJ2-2
clone size: .
CDR3 length: 13
V gene: TRBV3-1/TRBV3-2
D gene: .

CDR3 DNA: TGTGCCAGCAGCTTATCGGGACAGGGGAGCACAGATACGCAGTATTTT
CDR3 protein: CASSLSGQGSTDTQYF
J gene: TRBJ2-3
clone size: .
CDR3 length: 16
V gene: TRBV7-9
D gene: TRBD1

CDR3 DNA: TGTGCCAGCAGCTTTTACAGGGGAAACACCATATATTTT
CDR3 protein: CASSFYRGNTIYF
J gene: TRBJ1-3
clone size: .
CDR3 length: 13
V gene: TRBV7-9
D gene: .

CDR3 DNA: TGCAGCGTTGAGGGCCGGGGTTGGGTGACTGAAGCTTTCTTT
CDR3 protein: CSVEGRGWVTEAFF
J gene: TRBJ1-1
clone size: .
CDR3 length: 14
V gene: TRBV29-1
D gene: .